A selection of T cell receptor beta chains follows, all from one sample in a study of cytomegalovirus exposure and HLA in healthy donors. Here immunoSEQ multiplex PCR was the method, and the copy in TCRdb shows in-frame clones only, minus some. The repertoire includes 120,000 to 150,000 clones, roughly 86% of them detected once, and 0.45% to 0.55% sits in the top ten. Source material: PBMCs. The receptors stem from a woman between 40 and 55 years old in good health and CMV-seronegative. CDR3s include the opening cysteine and the closing phenylalanine or tryptophan. Fields, in order: J gene, clone size, D gene, V gene, CDR3 protein, CDR3 DNA. The D gene is left open where the match is weak. Clone sizes are given selectively: once, few, many, or a class where the clone is expanded.

j_call: TRBJ2-3; clone_size: -; d_call: TRBD2; v_call: TRBV7-9; cdr3_aa: CASSSAGGSTDTQYF; cdr3_nt: TGTGCCAGCAGCTCGGCGGGAGGGAGCACAGATACGCAGTATTTT
j_call: TRBJ1-5; clone_size: -; d_call: -; v_call: TRBV27; cdr3_aa: CASSLERGPQHF; cdr3_nt: TGTGCCAGCAGTTTAGAACGGGGGCCCCAGCATTTT
j_call: TRBJ1-2; clone_size: -; d_call: -; v_call: TRBV29-1; cdr3_aa: CSSPDRINYGYTF; cdr3_nt: TGCAGCTCACCGGACAGAATTAACTATGGCTACACCTTC
j_call: TRBJ2-7; clone_size: -; d_call: TRBD1; v_call: TRBV15; cdr3_aa: CATSREGQGSYEQYF; cdr3_nt: TGTGCCACCAGCAGAGAGGGACAGGGGAGCTACGAGCAGTACTTC
j_call: TRBJ2-3; clone_size: -; d_call: -; v_call: TRBV6-5; cdr3_aa: CASSYLYTQYF; cdr3_nt: TGTGCCAGCAGTTACTTATATACGCAGTATTTT
j_call: TRBJ1-2; clone_size: once; d_call: -; v_call: TRBV27; cdr3_aa: CASSPSGYTF; cdr3_nt: TGTGCCAGCAGCCCCTCTGGCTACACCTTC
j_call: TRBJ2-5; clone_size: -; d_call: TRBD1; v_call: TRBV5-1; cdr3_aa: CASSLGPTGEETQYF; cdr3_nt: TGCGCCAGCAGCTTGGGTCCCACAGGGGAAGAGACCCAGTACTTC
j_call: TRBJ2-7; clone_size: -; d_call: TRBD1; v_call: TRBV27; cdr3_aa: CASSSAGTGIYEQYF; cdr3_nt: TGTGCCAGCAGTAGCGCCGGGACAGGGATCTACGAGCAGTACTTC
j_call: TRBJ2-7; clone_size: once; d_call: -; v_call: TRBV13; cdr3_aa: CASSLTGYSYEQYF; cdr3_nt: TGTGCCAGCAGCTTAACGGGATACTCCTACGAGCAGTACTTC
j_call: TRBJ1-5; clone_size: -; d_call: -; v_call: TRBV7-2; cdr3_aa: CASSLDIGVYSNQPQHF; cdr3_nt: TGTGCCAGCAGCTTGGACATCGGAGTTTATAGCAATCAGCCCCAGCATTTT
j_call: TRBJ1-5; clone_size: -; d_call: -; v_call: TRBV5-8; cdr3_aa: CASSRGALSNQPQHF; cdr3_nt: TGTGCCAGCAGCAGGGGCGCCCTTAGCAATCAGCCCCAGCATTTT
j_call: TRBJ2-3; clone_size: -; d_call: -; v_call: TRBV5-1; cdr3_aa: CASRHRADTSTDTQYF; cdr3_nt: TGCGCCAGCAGACATAGAGCGGATACTAGCACAGATACGCAGTATTTT
j_call: TRBJ1-1; clone_size: -; d_call: -; v_call: TRBV27; cdr3_aa: CASSFPGNTEAFF; cdr3_nt: TGTGCCAGCAGTTTTCCAGGGAACACTGAAGCTTTCTTT
j_call: TRBJ2-2; clone_size: -; d_call: -; v_call: TRBV18; cdr3_aa: CASSQQNTGELFF; cdr3_nt: TGTGCCAGCTCACAACAGAACACCGGGGAGCTGTTTTTT
j_call: TRBJ2-7; clone_size: -; d_call: -; v_call: TRBV12-2; cdr3_aa: CASCLGPGTSGYEQYF; cdr3_nt: TGTGCAAGTTGCTTAGGACCGGGGACTAGCGGATACGAGCAGTACTTC
j_call: TRBJ1-1; clone_size: -; d_call: -; v_call: TRBV11-2; cdr3_aa: CASSARGGTEAFF; cdr3_nt: TGTGCCAGCAGCGCAAGGGGGGGGACTGAAGCTTTCTTT
j_call: TRBJ2-3; clone_size: -; d_call: TRBD2; v_call: TRBV18; cdr3_aa: CASSPGLLGLAERRDTQYF; cdr3_nt: TGTGCCAGCTCACCAGGGTTACTCGGACTAGCGGAGCGGAGAGATACGCAGTATTTT
j_call: TRBJ2-1; clone_size: -; d_call: -; v_call: TRBV7-9; cdr3_aa: CASSLVGGSSYNEQFF; cdr3_nt: TGTGCCAGCAGCTTAGTTGGGGGGAGCTCCTACAATGAGCAGTTCTTC
j_call: TRBJ2-3; clone_size: -; d_call: TRBD1; v_call: TRBV4-2; cdr3_aa: CASSQLDRNTDTQYF; cdr3_nt: TGTGCCAGCAGCCAATTGGACAGGAACACAGATACGCAGTATTTT
j_call: TRBJ2-7; clone_size: -; d_call: -; v_call: TRBV5-1; cdr3_aa: CASSLSWTDIPYEQYF; cdr3_nt: TGCGCCAGCAGCTTGAGTTGGACAGATATACCCTACGAGCAGTACTTC
j_call: TRBJ1-3; clone_size: -; d_call: TRBD1; v_call: TRBV5-1; cdr3_aa: CASSPQGAGNTIYF; cdr3_nt: TGCGCCAGCAGCCCACAGGGGGCTGGAAACACCATATATTTT
j_call: TRBJ2-5; clone_size: once; d_call: TRBD1; v_call: TRBV10-3; cdr3_aa: CAIRGQVEETQYF; cdr3_nt: TGTGCCATCAGAGGACAGGTCGAAGAGACCCAGTACTTC
j_call: TRBJ2-1; clone_size: -; d_call: TRBD1; v_call: TRBV7-8; cdr3_aa: CASSFRGLTYNEQFF; cdr3_nt: TGTGCCAGCAGCTTTAGGGGGCTCACCTACAATGAGCAGTTCTTC
j_call: TRBJ2-1; clone_size: once; d_call: TRBD2; v_call: TRBV25-1; cdr3_aa: CASRGGASYYNEQFF; cdr3_nt: TGTGCCAGCAGGGGAGGGGCTAGCTACTACAATGAGCAGTTCTTC
j_call: TRBJ2-2; clone_size: -; d_call: TRBD2; v_call: TRBV6-6; cdr3_aa: CASSSGTSGTYGELFF; cdr3_nt: TGTGCCAGCAGTTCCGGGACTAGCGGGACGTACGGGGAGCTGTTTTTT
j_call: TRBJ2-2; clone_size: -; d_call: -; v_call: TRBV7-2; cdr3_aa: CASSLSGTGELFF; cdr3_nt: TGTGCCAGCAGCTTATCGGGGACCGGGGAGCTGTTTTTT
j_call: TRBJ2-2; clone_size: -; d_call: TRBD2; v_call: TRBV11-2; cdr3_aa: CASRPTLMAGGPGELFF; cdr3_nt: TGTGCCAGCAGACCCACCCTGATGGCGGGAGGGCCCGGGGAGCTGTTTTTT
j_call: TRBJ2-6; clone_size: -; d_call: -; v_call: TRBV9; cdr3_aa: CASSRSSGANVLTF; cdr3_nt: TGTGCCAGCAGCCGTAGCTCTGGGGCCAACGTCCTGACTTTC
j_call: TRBJ1-3; clone_size: -; d_call: TRBD1; v_call: TRBV7-9; cdr3_aa: CASSLASGQGPLSGNTIYF; cdr3_nt: TGTGCCAGCAGCTTAGCGTCGGGACAGGGGCCCCTCTCTGGAAACACCATATATTTT
j_call: TRBJ2-3; clone_size: -; d_call: -; v_call: TRBV5-1; cdr3_aa: CASSSPGSTDTQYF; cdr3_nt: TGCGCCAGCAGCTCCCCGGGGAGCACAGATACGCAGTATTTT
j_call: TRBJ1-3; clone_size: -; d_call: -; v_call: TRBV2; cdr3_aa: CASSEVSSGNTIYF; cdr3_nt: TGTGCCAGCAGTGAGGTCAGCTCTGGAAACACCATATATTTT
j_call: TRBJ2-1; clone_size: few; d_call: -; v_call: TRBV29-1; cdr3_aa: CSVEDNGRGSYNEQFF; cdr3_nt: TGCAGCGTTGAAGATAATGGGAGGGGGTCTTACAATGAGCAGTTCTTC